These 12 T cell receptor beta chains were all obtained from the same sample, sequenced in a study of Graves' ophthalmopathy and Graves' hyperthyroidism. Amplification targeted the TCR beta CDR3 regions, with RNA transcripts as the source material. Second-round multiplex PCR followed a first-round RT-PCR using HTBI primers. TCRdb passed the multiplex PCR reads through MiXCR, listing each CDR3 protein once. In the table there are roughly 500,000 distinct CDR3 sequences, 13% to 15% of which are singletons. Sequencing input: blood. Source of these receptors: a woman under 40 with Graves' ophthalmopathy.

This clonotype came up many times. The chain couples TRBV11-2 to TRBJ1-1; D uncertain. Looked up from germline, CDR1 is SGHAT and CDR2 is FQNNGV. The V gene lost 0 bases and the J gene lost 3 bases, with 5 bases spanning the gap. The CDR3 has 13 amino acids. In DNA form, the CDR3 reads TGTGCCAGCAGCTTAGAATGGGACACTGAAGCTTTCTTT. As protein: CASSLEWDTEAFF.

The table lists this clonotype with many counts. This chain connects TRBV28 to TRBJ1-5; 9 positions agree with TRBD1. The CDR3 totals 14 residues. Germline CDR1 reads MDHEN; CDR2 reads SYDVKM. Unmatched junction bases numbered 6, after V lost 9 bases and J lost 3 bases. In nucleotides, the CDR3 is TGTGCCAGTGAAGACAGGGGGGTCAATCAGCCCCAGCATTTT. It encodes CASEDRGVNQPQHF.

The sample holds many counts of this clonotype. The chain links TRBV6-1 to TRBJ1-2; TRBD1 might be the D (6 bases). This CDR3 spans 14 amino acids. With 4 bases removed from V and 0 bases from J, the gap between germline ends came to 9 bases. Per germline, CDR1 MNHNS and CDR2 SASEGT. The CDR3 here is CASSVGQTNYGYTF. CDR3 bases: TGTGCCAGCAGTGTTGGACAGACTAACTATGGCTACACCTTC.

This clonotype has at least ten counts. The rearrangement uses TRBV6-1 and TRBJ1-6; D not certain. The CDR3 consists of 13 residues. The germline CDR1 and CDR2 sequences are MNHNS and SASEGT. The germline V and J ends were trimmed by 1 base and 10 bases, with 8 bases remaining between them. CDR3 in DNA: TGTGCCAGCAGTGAAGTGGCTGGCTCACCCCTCCACTTT. Translating gives CASSEVAGSPLHF.

This clonotype showed up many times. The rearrangement links TRBV6-5 to TRBJ2-5; D ambiguous. The CDR3 length is 15 residues. V dropped 0 bases and J dropped 4 bases, with 12 bases sitting between them. Germline V CDR1 and CDR2: MNHEY, SVGAGI. The CDR3 is CASSYSSNARETQYF. CDR3 in DNA: TGTGCCAGCAGTTACTCTTCCAACGCACGAGAGACCCAGTACTTC.

This clonotype was observed many times. The chain carries TRBV13 and TRBJ2-7; D may match TRBD1 or TRBD2 (5 bases each). Germline V gene data show CDR1 as PRHDT and CDR2 as FYEKMQ (reference sequence). The CDR3 runs 14 residues. Deletions cut 5 bases from V and 2 bases from J, with 13 bases between. The CDR3 here is CASSASWGTYEQYF. CDR3 DNA: TGTGCCAGCAGCGCCTCTTGGGGGACCTACGAGCAGTACTTC.

This clonotype was seen more than once but under ten times. V usage is TRBV10-3 and J usage is TRBJ1-2; a weak D match, TRBD1 (5 bases). The ends were cut back, 6 bases at V and 2 bases at J, with 13 bases in the middle. The germline gives CDR1 ENHRY, CDR2 SYGVKD. The CDR3 loop spans 14 amino acids. CDR3 DNA: TGTGCCATCAGCGAGCCGGGGCCAAACTATGGCTACACCTTC. Amino acids: CAISEPGPNYGYTF.

For this clonotype: The conserved closing phenylalanine or tryptophan is absent in this CDR3, likely reflecting a read error. It is unclear where the CDR3 begins or ends on the DNA, so no DNA is shown, and the CDR3 is as TCRdb lists it. This chain joins TRBV6-1 and TRBJ2-2. Germline loops: CDR1 MNHNS, CDR2 SASEGT. The CDR3 length is 13 residues, termini included. The CDR3 spells CASSAPNTGELCL.

This clonotype was recorded many times. CDR3 DNA sequence: TGTGCCACCAGTTCTAGAGGGCTGAATCAGCCCCAGCATTTT. Its protein is CATSSRGLNQPQHF. The chain combines TRBV24-1 with TRBJ1-5; unclear D gene. Trimming pared 6 bases from V and 4 bases from J, leaving 12 bases between. The CDR3 extends over 14 amino acids. Germline assignment: CDR1 KGHDR and CDR2 SFDVKD.

In this sample, this clonotype turned up a few times. Given the absence of the conserved phenylalanine or tryptophan at the CDR3 end, a read error is likely. This CDR3 reads CASSPTTGFYTEAFS. CDR3 nucleotides: TGTGCCAGTAGTCCAACGACAGGGTTCTACACTGAAGCTTTCTCT. The genes are TRBV19 and TRBJ1-1; 7 bases align to TRBD1. V was clipped by 5 bases and J by 3 bases; unmatched bases: 9. Per germline, CDR1 LNHDA and CDR2 SQIVND (reference sequence). The CDR3 runs 15 residues.

This clonotype was recorded at least ten times. The chain combines TRBV6-5 with TRBJ2-7; either TRBD1 or TRBD2 may supply D (5 bases each). Germline CDR1 reads MNHEY; CDR2 reads SVGAGI. V gave up 6 bases and J gave up 1 base, with 19 bases separating them. CDR3 length: 16 residues. The CDR3 loop is CASSTGTELKSYEQYF. The CDR3 DNA follows: TGTGCCAGCAGCACCGGGACGGAGCTAAAGTCCTACGAGCAGTACTTC.

This clonotype has ten or more counts. This CDR3 is CASSLQGNLAKNIQYF. Here the CDR3 DNA reads TGTGCCAGCAGTCTACAGGGAAATCTAGCCAAAAACATTCAGTACTTC. This sequence joins TRBV6-2 or TRBV6-3 and TRBJ2-4, with D perhaps matching TRBD1 (6 bases). This CDR3 spans 16 amino acids. The V gene lost 5 bases and the J gene lost 0 bases, with 14 bases spanning the gap. Germline loops: CDR1 MNHEY, CDR2 SVGEGT.